The next 12 T cell receptor beta chains were all read from a single sample in a study of Graves' ophthalmopathy and Graves' hyperthyroidism. Amplification of TCR beta CDR3 regions used RNA transcripts. HTBI primers were used in a first-round RT-PCR, which preceded a second-round multiplex PCR. Via MiXCR, TCRdb re-called the multiplex PCR reads, giving one row per CDR3 protein. The data hold over a million distinct CDR3 sequences, with 36% observed a single time. The specimen sequenced was peripheral blood or thyroid tissue (not recorded which). Receptor source: an adult man with Graves' hyperthyroidism.

This clonotype appeared a few times. A much larger clone lies one base from this, so it may be a read error. The chain employs TRBV7-9 and TRBJ1-5; D unclear. Between the trimmed V and J ends, which lost 1 base and 6 bases, there was a span of 4 bases. The germline V gene encodes CDR1 SEHNR and CDR2 FQNEAQ (reference sequence). The CDR3 is 12 amino acids. CDR3 DNA: TGTGCCAGCAGCTTAGAGTCTCAGCCCCAGCATTTT. This codes for CASSLESQPQHF.

This clonotype occurred many times. The rearrangement uses TRBV7-2 and TRBJ1-6; D not resolved. This CDR3 is built from 13 residues. V lost 2 bases, J lost 7 bases, and 6 bases lay in between. The V gene's germline CDR1 is SGHTA and CDR2 FQGNSA. CDR3 sequence reads: CASSLIQNSPLHF. CDR3 bases: TGTGCCAGCAGCTTAATCCAGAATTCACCCCTCCACTTT.

The chain joins TRBV7-2 to TRBJ1-4, with 7 nucleotides matching TRBD1. The V segment lost 8 bases and the J segment 10 bases; nucleotides outside the gene matches: 10. This CDR3 spans 13 amino acids. Germline CDR1 is SGHTA and CDR2 is FQGNSA. The CDR3, as DNA: TGTGCCAGCGGAAAGGGTCCAGGGGGAAAACTGTTTTTT. Its protein is CASGKGPGGKLFF.

This chain connects TRBV11-2 to TRBJ2-2; D is unresolved. Germline-derived CDR1 and CDR2 are SGHAT and FQNNGV. The ends were cut back, 4 bases at V and 5 bases at J, with 17 bases in the middle. This CDR3 is built from 16 residues. CDR3 sequence: CASSSTPGLTTGELFF. In nucleotides, the CDR3 is TGTGCCAGCAGCTCGACACCCGGGCTTACGACCGGGGAGCTGTTTTTT.

This clonotype was seen ten or more times. This chain joins TRBV20-1 and TRBJ1-2; D remains unclear. Per the germline V gene, CDR1 is DFQATT and CDR2 is SNEGSKA (reference sequence). The CDR3 sequence is 11 residues long. Trimming left V 8 bases short and J 2 bases short, with 9 bases between. The CDR3 DNA sequence: TGCAGTCCCACCGGAAACTATGGCTACACCTTC. Its translation: CSPTGNYGYTF.

The rearrangement joins TRBV20-1 to TRBJ2-5; the match to TRBD1 covers 7 bases. The better agreement between TRBJ2-1 and the DNA end casts doubt on the J call. The germline gives CDR1 DFQATT, CDR2 SNEGSKA (reference sequence). The CDR3 loop spans 16 amino acids. DNA of the CDR3: TGCAGTGCTAGACCTCGGGACAGAAGCTCCTACAATGAGCAGTTCTTC. This sequence encodes CSARPRDRSSYNEQFF.

This clonotype was seen ten or more times. This chain links TRBV11-2 with TRBJ1-1; D perhaps matches TRBD1 (5 bases). This CDR3 has 15 residues. The ends were cut back, 0 bases at V and 5 bases at J, with 13 bases in the middle. Germline V CDR1 and CDR2: SGHAT, FQNNGV. CDR3 nucleotides: TGTGCCAGCAGCTTAGAATGGGGGGGAGGTACTGAAGCTTTCTTT. Translated: CASSLEWGGGTEAFF.

Comment on this clonotype: A read error may account for a junction end that differs from germline. The gene calls are TRBV29-1 and TRBJ1-4, with a weak D call TRBD1 (5 bases). Germline V gene sequence: CDR1 SQVTM, CDR2 ANQGSEA. The CDR3 is 13 residues long. DNA for the CDR3: TGCAGCGTAGAAGACGGGGACGGCGAAAAACTGTTTTTT. Translating it yields CSVEDGDGEKLFF.

The table lists this clonotype with many counts. The chain joins TRBV10-3 to TRBJ2-5; a possible D gene is TRBD2 (5 bases). Germline V gene sequence: CDR1 ENHRY, CDR2 SYGVKD. Trimming pared 2 bases from V and 0 bases from J, leaving 16 bases between. The CDR3 runs to 17 residues. For the CDR3, the DNA is TGTGCCATCAGTGAGCCCCGAGGTGGGAGAAACCAAGAGACCCAGTACTTC. It translates to CAISEPRGGRNQETQYF.

The chain employs TRBV5-6 and TRBJ2-2, with D maybe TRBD1 (5 bases). This CDR3 is built from 14 residues. V was pared by 6 bases and J by 1 base, with 10 bases between. The germline V gene encodes CDR1 SGHDT and CDR2 YYEEEE. In DNA, the CDR3 is TGTGCCAGCACCCCGACAGAGAACACCGGGGAGCTGTTTTTT. Translating gives CASTPTENTGELFF. The variable domain in full, completed from reference TRBV5-6 and TRBJ2-2, reads DAGVTQSPTHLIKTRGQQVTLRCSPKSGHDTVSWYQQALGQGPQFIFQYYEEEERQRGNFPDRFSGHQFPNYSSELNVNALLLGDSALYLCASTPTENTGELFFGEGSRLTVL.

The J gene is TRBJ1-3, the V gene TRBV27, with 9 nucleotides matching TRBD1. The germline V gene encodes CDR1 MNHEY and CDR2 SMNVEV (reference sequence). The CDR3 runs 14 residues. V gave up 6 bases and J gave up 8 bases; unmatched junction bases: 8. CDR3 amino acids: CASRPGQGWDTIYF. The CDR3 DNA reads as TGTGCCAGCAGGCCGGGACAGGGTTGGGACACCATATATTTT.

The rearrangement links TRBV20-1 to TRBJ2-2, with D unclear. CDR1 and CDR2 (germline): DFQATT, SNEGSKA (reference sequence). The CDR3 covers 14 residues. The V end lost 5 bases, the J end lost 6 bases, and 16 bases lay between the germline ends. CDR3 sequence: CSAGEGPVPGELFF. The DNA of the CDR3 is TGCAGTGCTGGGGAAGGGCCCGTGCCCGGGGAGCTGTTTTTT.